This TCR beta chain was identified during a study of T cell responses to AZD1222 COVID-19 vaccine (dated by TCRdb to 2020 to 2023). Study-wide context: TCR sequencing was performed for roughly 250 trial participants, of whom about 200 were given two doses of AZD1222 and roughly 25 were given two doses of MenACWY control vaccine. Trial participants were enrolled into age subgroups of 18-55, 56-69 and 70-plus years, which contained around 140, 26 and 57 TCR-sequenced participants, respectively. Paper-wide results and their limitations: After two AZD1222 doses, both the breadth and the depth of spike-specific TCRs were significantly higher than at day 0 and than in MenACWY recipients. The 56-69-year group was small, and its depth increase did not reach significance, likely because of low power. CD4 TCRs associated with the vaccine covered the entire spike protein, and the dominant responses were in regions 160-218 and 743-854. Most participants were white British and females outnumbered males, and the authors suggested that clonal diversity may have been underestimated. Conclusions about previously exposed vaccinees are limited because only five to seven AZD1222 recipients were SARS-CoV-2 seropositive at baseline. Because no samples from the day 14 peak response were available, repertoires could be characterized only after the peak T cell response. Epitopes outside the regions mutated in the B.1.351 and B.1.1.7 variants were reportedly recognized by nearly half of the unique spike-specific TCRs.

V loses 2 bases of germline sequence and J loses 5 bases, and the interval between the two ends is 16 bases. The germline V gene supplies CDR1 SGHRS and CDR2 YFSETQ. From the cysteine through the phenylalanine, the CDR3 covers 16 amino acids. The DNA shown is the 48-base CDR3, in frame from base 1. The CDR3 regions of human TCRbeta chains were subjected to immunosequencing. The paper's data handling went like this. TCRs in the repertoires were compared against a reference library of SARS-CoV-2-specific TCRs that had been generated with the MIRA antigen-specificity platform. Breadth was defined as the fraction of unique TCRs that were SARS-CoV-2-associated. Depth was defined as the fraction of total T cells that were SARS-CoV-2-associated. Each spike-specific TCR was assigned to its reactive spike region and to a CD4 or CD8 class using the MIRA data. Log10-transformed breadth and depth values were compared by one-way ANOVA with Sidak's multiple comparisons tests. The clones in this table, taken by TCRdb from immuneACCESS, are in-frame only. Not every clone is retained; where verified, under half of the shortfall comes from an unresolved V gene, and the cause of the rest is unknown. V and J calls and clone size are as listed in that table; D and trimming were resolved from the DNA. This sample has some 170,000 clones in its table, and roughly nine tenths of those were observed once. The ten largest clones capture over 1.5% of the sample.

This clone has just one count. What this receptor recognizes is not known. No much larger clonotype is one base removed from it; base qualities were not supplied. What the time point label conveys for this sample: about 28 days (+/-7) after the second vaccine dose. AZD1222 recipients whose second dose came at about 4 weeks and those whose second dose came at about 12 weeks were combined into one group, since spike-specific TCR depth and breadth did not differ between the two schedules. Vaccinee samples were obtained from the UK trials COV001 and COV002, which included a single-blind randomized controlled phase 2/3 trial of AZD1222 (ChAdOx1 nCoV-19) in healthy adults. For TCRbeta chain sequencing, PBMC samples from trial participants were taken at day 0 and at day 28 after the second dose.

This chain joins TRBV5-1 to TRBJ2-2; the D segment could be TRBD2, given 5 matching bases. The material sequenced was peripheral blood, taken 28 days after the second AZD1222 dose. The origin of this receptor is an adult who received the AZD1222 COVID-19 vaccine. The DNA sequence reads TGCGCCAGCAGCTTCCGGGGAAGCCCGGGGACCGGGGAGCTGTTTTTT. Translated, this is CASSFRGSPGTGELFF.